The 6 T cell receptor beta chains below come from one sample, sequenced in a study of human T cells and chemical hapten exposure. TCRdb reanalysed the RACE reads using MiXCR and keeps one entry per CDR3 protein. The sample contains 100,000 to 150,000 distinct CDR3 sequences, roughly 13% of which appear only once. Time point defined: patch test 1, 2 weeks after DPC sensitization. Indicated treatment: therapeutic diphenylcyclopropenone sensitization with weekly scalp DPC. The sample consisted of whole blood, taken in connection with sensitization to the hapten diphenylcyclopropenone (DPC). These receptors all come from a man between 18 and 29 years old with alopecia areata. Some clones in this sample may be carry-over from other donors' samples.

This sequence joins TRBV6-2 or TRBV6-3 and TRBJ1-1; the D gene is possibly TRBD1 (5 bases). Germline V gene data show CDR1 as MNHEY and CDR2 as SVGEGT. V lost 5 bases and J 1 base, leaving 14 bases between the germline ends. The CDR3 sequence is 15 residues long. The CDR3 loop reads CASSPLRDRNTEAFF. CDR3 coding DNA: TGTGCCAGCAGTCCTCTCCGGGACCGGAACACTGAAGCTTTCTTT.

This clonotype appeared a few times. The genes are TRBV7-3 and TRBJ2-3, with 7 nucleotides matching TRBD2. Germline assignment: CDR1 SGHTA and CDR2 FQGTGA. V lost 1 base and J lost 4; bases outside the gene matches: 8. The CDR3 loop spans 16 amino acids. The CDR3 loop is CASSLSTGRGADTQYF. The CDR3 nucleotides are TGTGCCAGCAGCTTAAGCACTGGACGGGGGGCAGATACGCAGTATTTT.

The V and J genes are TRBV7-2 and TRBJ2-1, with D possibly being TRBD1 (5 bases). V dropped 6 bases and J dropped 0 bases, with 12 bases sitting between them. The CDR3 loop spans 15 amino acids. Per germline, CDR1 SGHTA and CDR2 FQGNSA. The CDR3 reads CASRKRGDSYNEQFF. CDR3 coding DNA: TGTGCCAGCAGAAAAAGGGGCGACTCCTACAATGAGCAGTTCTTC.

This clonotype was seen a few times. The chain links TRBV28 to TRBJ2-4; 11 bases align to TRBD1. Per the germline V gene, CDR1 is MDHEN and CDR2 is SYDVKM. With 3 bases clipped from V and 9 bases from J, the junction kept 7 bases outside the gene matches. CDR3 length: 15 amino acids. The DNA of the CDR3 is TGTGCCAGCAGTTTGCCAGGGACAGGGGGGGGCATTCAGTACTTC. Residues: CASSLPGTGGGIQYF.

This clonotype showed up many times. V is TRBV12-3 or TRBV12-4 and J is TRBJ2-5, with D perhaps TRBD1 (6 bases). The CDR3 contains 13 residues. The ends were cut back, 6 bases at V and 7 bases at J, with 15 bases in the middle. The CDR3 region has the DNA TGTGCCAGCAGCCTGACAGGAGAAGGGACCCAGTACTTC. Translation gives CASSLTGEGTQYF.

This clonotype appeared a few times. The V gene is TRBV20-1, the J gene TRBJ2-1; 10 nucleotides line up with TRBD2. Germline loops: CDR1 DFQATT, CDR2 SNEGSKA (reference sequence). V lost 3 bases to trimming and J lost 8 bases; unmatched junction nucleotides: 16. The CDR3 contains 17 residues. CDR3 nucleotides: TGCAGTGCTAGCCGCCCCGGACTAGCGGCGCTTTACGATGAGCAGTTCTTC. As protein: CSASRPGLAALYDEQFF.